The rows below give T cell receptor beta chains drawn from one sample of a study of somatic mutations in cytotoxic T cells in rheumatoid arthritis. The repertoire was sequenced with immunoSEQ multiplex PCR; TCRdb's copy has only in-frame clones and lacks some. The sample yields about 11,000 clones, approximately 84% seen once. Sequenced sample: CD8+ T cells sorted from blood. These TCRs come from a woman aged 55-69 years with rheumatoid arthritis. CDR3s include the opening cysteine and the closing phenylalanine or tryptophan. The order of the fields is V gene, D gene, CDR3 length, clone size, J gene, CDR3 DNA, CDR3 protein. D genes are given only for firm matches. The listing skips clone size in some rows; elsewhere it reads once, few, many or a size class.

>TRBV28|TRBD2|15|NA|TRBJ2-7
TGTGCCAGCAGTTCTCCAAGCGGGGGCGGGGACGAGCAGTACTTC
CASSSPSGGGDEQYF
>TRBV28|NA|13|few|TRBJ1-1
TGTGCCAGCAGTTTAGCGGCGAACACTGAAGCTTTCTTT
CASSLAANTEAFF
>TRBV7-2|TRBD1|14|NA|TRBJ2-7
TGTGCCAGCAGCTTAGCGGGACAGACCTACGAGCAGTACTTC
CASSLAGQTYEQYF
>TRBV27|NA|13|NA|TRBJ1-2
TGTGCCAGCAGTTTAAACAGCCGATATGGCTACACCTTC
CASSLNSRYGYTF
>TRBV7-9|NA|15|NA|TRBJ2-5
TGTGCCAGCAGCTTGTCGCATGTGGGGCAGGAGACCCAGTACTTC
CASSLSHVGQETQYF
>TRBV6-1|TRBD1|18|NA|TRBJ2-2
TGTGCCAGCAGTGAGCCCTTACGGACAGGGGGAAGGGCCGGGGAGCTGTTTTTT
CASSEPLRTGGRAGELFF
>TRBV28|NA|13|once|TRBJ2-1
TGTGCCAGCAGTCTGCGGCCCCACAATGAGCAGTTCTTC
CASSLRPHNEQFF
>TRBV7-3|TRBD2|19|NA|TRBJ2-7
TGTGCCAGCAGCTTAGGGTCTGTCGGTAGCGGGAGTGGTAGCAACGAGCAGTACTTC
CASSLGSVGSGSGSNEQYF
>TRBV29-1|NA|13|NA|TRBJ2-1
TGCAGCGTTCCTCTAGCGAGGTACAATGAGCAGTTCTTC
CSVPLARYNEQFF
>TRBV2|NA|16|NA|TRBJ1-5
TGTGCCATCAAAACTTTGGGGGGATATAGCAATCAGCCCCAGCATTTT
CAIKTLGGYSNQPQHF
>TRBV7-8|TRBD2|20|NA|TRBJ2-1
TGTGCCAGCAGCTTAGGCATCTCTCTTCGGACTAGCGGGGTCTACAATGAGCAGTTCTTC
CASSLGISLRTSGVYNEQFF
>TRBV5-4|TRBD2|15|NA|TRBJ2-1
TGTGCCAGCAGCTACATAGCGGGAGAACACAATGAGCAGTTCTTC
CASSYIAGEHNEQFF
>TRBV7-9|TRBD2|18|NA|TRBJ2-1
TGTGCCAGCAGCTTCCCAACACGGACTAGCGGAACCTACAATGAGCAGTTCTTC
CASSFPTRTSGTYNEQFF
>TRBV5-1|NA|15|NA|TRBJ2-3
TGCGCCAGCAGCTTGGAGGGACAATACACAGGTACGCAGTATTTT
CASSLEGQYTGTQYF
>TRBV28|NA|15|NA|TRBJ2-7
TGTGCCAGCAGTTACCTAGCGACGGCCTCCTACGAGCAGTACTTC
CASSYLATASYEQYF
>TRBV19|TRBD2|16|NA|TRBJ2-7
TGTGCCAGTAGTACACCCTCGACTAGCGGGAGTCTCGAGCAGTACTTC
CASSTPSTSGSLEQYF
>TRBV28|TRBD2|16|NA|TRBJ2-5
TGTGCCAGCAGTTTAGTGAGACTAGCGGGAGAAGAGACCCAGTACTTC
CASSLVRLAGEETQYF
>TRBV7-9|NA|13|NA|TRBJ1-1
TGTGCCAGCAGCTTCTGGGCGAACACTGAAGCTTTCTTT
CASSFWANTEAFF
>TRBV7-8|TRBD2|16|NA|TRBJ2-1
TGTGCCAGCAGCCCCCCCACTAGCGGAACCTACAATGAGCAGTTCTTC
CASSPPTSGTYNEQFF
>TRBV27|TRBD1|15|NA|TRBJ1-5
TGTGCCAGCAGTCGGACAGGGGGTAGCAATCAGCCCCAGCATTTT
CASSRTGGSNQPQHF
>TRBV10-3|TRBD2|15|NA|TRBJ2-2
TGTGCCATCAGTGACCAGCGGGAGAACACCGGGGAGCTGTTTTTT
CAISDQRENTGELFF
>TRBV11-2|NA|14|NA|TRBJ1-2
TGTGCCAGCAGCCTCTCGGGGGGCCGCTATGGCTACACCTTC
CASSLSGGRYGYTF
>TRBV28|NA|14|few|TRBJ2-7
TGTGCCAGCAGTTTTCAACGGGAGATCTACGAGCAGTACTTC
CASSFQREIYEQYF
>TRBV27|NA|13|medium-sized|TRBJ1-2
TGTGCCAGCAGTTTAATCAGCGGAAGTGGCTACACCTTC
CASSLISGSGYTF
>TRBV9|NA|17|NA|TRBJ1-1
TGTGCCAGCAGCGTAGTAGTGGTGGGGCCAGGGTCCACTGAAGCTTTCTTT
CASSVVVVGPGSTEAFF
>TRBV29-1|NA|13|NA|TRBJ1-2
TGCAGCGTTGGAGAGCAGGGGAACTATGGCTACACCTTC
CSVGEQGNYGYTF